The sequence of this T cell receptor beta chain was determined in a study of blood T cell repertoires in COVID-19. The data were produced by immunoSEQ multiplex PCR, yet TCRdb's version contains in-frame clones alone and is incomplete. The data hold fewer than 400,000 clones, with 87% observed a single time. The CDR3 totals 15 residues. The ends were cut back, 5 bases at V and 2 bases at J, with 13 bases in the middle. Germline V gene sequence: CDR1 SEHNR, CDR2 FQNEAQ (reference sequence). The study drew participants aged about 18 to 90 years from some 25 US areas. Sequencing was carried out using PBMCs or T cells enriched from blood (not recorded which). The rearrangement links TRBV7-9 to TRBJ1-5; D not certain. This sequence originates from a woman in her forties or fifties who had recovered from COVID-19. The CDR3 spells CASSPGESGNQPQHF. The CDR3 region has the DNA TGTGCCAGCAGCCCCGGGGAGTCCGGCAATCAGCCCCAGCATTTT.